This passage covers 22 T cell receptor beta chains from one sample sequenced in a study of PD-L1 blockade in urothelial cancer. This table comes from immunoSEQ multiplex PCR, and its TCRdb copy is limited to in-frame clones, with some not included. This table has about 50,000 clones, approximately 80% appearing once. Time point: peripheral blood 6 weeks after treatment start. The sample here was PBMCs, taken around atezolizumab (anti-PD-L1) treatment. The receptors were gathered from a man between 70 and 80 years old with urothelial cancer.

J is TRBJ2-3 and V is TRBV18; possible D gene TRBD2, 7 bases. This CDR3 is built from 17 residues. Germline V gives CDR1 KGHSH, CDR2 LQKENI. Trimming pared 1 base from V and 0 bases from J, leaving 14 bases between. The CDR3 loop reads CASSPQGGARSTDTQYF. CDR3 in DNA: TGTGCCAGCTCACCACAGGGGGGGGCGCGGAGCACAGATACGCAGTATTTT. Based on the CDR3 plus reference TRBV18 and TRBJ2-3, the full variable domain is NAGVMQNPRHLVRRRGQEARLRCSPMKGHSHVYWYRQLPEEGLKFMVYLQKENIIDESGMPKERFSAEFPKEGPSILRIQQVVRGDSAAYFCASSPQGGARSTDTQYFGPGTRLTVL.

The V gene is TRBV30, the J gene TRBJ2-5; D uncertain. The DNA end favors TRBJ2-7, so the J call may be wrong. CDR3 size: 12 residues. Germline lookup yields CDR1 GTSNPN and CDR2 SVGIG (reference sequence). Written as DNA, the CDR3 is TGTGCCTGGCGATCAGGATCCTACGAGCAGTACTTC. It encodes CAWRSGSYEQYF.

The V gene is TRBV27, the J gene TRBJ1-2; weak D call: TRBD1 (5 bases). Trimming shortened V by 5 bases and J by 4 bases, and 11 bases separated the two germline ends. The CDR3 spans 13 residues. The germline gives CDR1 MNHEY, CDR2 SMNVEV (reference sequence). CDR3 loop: CASSPQGVYGYTF. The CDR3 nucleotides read TGTGCCAGCAGTCCCCAAGGGGTCTATGGCTACACCTTC.

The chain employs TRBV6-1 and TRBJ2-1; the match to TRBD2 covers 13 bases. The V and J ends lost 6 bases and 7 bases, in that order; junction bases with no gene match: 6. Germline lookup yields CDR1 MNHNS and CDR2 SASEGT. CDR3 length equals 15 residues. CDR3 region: CASSPGLAGTNEQFF. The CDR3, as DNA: TGTGCCAGCAGCCCGGGACTAGCGGGAACGAATGAGCAGTTCTTC.

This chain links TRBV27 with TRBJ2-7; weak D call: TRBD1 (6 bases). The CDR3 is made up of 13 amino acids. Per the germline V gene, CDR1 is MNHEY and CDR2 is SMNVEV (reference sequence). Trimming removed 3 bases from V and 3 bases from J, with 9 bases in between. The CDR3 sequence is CASSFRGGYEQYF. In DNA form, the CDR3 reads TGTGCCAGCAGTTTTAGAGGGGGCTACGAGCAGTACTTC.

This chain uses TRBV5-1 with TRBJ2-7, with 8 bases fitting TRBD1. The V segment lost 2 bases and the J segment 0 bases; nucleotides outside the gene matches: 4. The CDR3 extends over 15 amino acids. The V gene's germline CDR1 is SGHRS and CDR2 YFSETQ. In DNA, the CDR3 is TGCGCCAGCAGCTTCGTCCAGGGGGCCTCCTACGAGCAGTACTTC. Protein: CASSFVQGASYEQYF.

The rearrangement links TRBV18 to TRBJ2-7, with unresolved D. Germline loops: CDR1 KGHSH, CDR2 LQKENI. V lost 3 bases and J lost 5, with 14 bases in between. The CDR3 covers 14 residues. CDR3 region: CASSPTWQRNEQYF. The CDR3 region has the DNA TGTGCCAGCTCACCTACTTGGCAGCGCAACGAGCAGTACTTC. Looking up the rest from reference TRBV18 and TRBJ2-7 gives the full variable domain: NAGVMQNPRHLVRRRGQEARLRCSPMKGHSHVYWYRQLPEEGLKFMVYLQKENIIDESGMPKERFSAEFPKEGPSILRIQQVVRGDSAAYFCASSPTWQRNEQYFGPGTRLTVT.

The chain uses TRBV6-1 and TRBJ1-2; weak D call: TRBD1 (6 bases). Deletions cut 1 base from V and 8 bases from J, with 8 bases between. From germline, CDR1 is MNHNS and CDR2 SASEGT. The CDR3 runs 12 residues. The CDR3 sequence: CASSEGQAGYTF. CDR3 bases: TGTGCCAGCAGTGAAGGACAGGCCGGCTACACCTTC.

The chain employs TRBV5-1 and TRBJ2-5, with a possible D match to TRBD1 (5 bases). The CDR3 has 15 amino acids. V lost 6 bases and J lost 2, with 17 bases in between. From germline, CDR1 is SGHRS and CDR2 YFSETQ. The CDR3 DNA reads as TGCGCCAGCAAAGGGGCAGGTCGACCACAAGAGACCCAGTACTTC. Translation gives CASKGAGRPQETQYF.

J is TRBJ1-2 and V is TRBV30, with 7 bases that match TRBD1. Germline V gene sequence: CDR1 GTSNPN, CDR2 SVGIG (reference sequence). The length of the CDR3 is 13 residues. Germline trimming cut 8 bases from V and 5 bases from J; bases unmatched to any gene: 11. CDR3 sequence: CARGRDRPYGYTF. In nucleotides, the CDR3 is TGTGCCCGAGGGCGGGACAGACCTTATGGCTACACCTTC.

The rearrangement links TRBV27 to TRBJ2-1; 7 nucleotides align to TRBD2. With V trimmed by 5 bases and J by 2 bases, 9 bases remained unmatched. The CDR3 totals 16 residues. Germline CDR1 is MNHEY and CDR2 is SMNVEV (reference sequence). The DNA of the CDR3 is TGTGCCAGCAGTGCGAGAGCGGGGCCCGCCTACAATGAGCAGTTCTTC. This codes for CASSARAGPAYNEQFF.

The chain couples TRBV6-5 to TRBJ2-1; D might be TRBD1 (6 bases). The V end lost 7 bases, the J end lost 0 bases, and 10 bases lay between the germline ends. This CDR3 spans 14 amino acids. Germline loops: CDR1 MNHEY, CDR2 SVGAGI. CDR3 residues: CASTQGSSYNEQFF. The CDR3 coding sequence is TGTGCCAGCACCCAGGGGAGCTCCTACAATGAGCAGTTCTTC.

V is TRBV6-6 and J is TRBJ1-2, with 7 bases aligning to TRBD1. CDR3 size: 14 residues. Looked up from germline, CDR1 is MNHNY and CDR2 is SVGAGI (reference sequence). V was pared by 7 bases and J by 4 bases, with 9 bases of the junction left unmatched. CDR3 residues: CASNTGTVLYGYTF. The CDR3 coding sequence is TGTGCCAGCAATACCGGGACAGTGCTCTATGGCTACACCTTC.

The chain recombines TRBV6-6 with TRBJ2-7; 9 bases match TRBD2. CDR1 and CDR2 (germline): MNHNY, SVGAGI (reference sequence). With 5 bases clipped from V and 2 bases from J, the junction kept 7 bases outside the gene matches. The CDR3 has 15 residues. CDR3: CASSETSGGAYEQYF. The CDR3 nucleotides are TGTGCCAGCAGTGAGACTAGCGGAGGAGCCTACGAGCAGTACTTC.

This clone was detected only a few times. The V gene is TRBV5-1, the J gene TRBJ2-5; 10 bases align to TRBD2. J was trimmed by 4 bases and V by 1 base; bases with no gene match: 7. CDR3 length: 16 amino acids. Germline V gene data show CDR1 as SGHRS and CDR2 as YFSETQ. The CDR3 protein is CASSLSLAGVGETQYF. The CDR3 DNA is TGCGCCAGCAGCTTGAGTCTAGCGGGAGTGGGAGAGACCCAGTACTTC.

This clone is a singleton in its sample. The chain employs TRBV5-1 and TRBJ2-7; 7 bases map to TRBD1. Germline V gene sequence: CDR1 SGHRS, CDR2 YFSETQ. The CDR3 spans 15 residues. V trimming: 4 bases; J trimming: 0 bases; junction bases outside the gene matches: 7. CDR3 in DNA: TGCGCCAGCAGCCCTGGACAGGCTCACTCCTACGAGCAGTACTTC. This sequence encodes CASSPGQAHSYEQYF.

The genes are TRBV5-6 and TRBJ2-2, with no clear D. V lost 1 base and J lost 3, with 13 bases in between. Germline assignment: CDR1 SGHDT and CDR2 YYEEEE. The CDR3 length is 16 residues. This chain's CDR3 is CASSLIGNRYTGELFF. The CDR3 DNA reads TGTGCCAGCAGCTTGATCGGTAACAGATACACCGGGGAGCTGTTTTTT.

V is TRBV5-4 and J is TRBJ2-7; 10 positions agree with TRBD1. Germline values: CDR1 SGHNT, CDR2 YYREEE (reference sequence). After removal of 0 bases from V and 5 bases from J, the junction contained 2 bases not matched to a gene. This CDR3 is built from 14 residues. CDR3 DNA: TGTGCCAGCAGCTTGGGGACAGGGGGACACGAGCAGTACTTC. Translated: CASSLGTGGHEQYF.

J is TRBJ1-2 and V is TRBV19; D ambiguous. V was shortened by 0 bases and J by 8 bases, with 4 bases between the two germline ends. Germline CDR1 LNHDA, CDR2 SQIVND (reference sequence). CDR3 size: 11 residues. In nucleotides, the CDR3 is TGTGCCAGTAGTATAGAGGCAGGCTACACCTTC. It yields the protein CASSIEAGYTF.

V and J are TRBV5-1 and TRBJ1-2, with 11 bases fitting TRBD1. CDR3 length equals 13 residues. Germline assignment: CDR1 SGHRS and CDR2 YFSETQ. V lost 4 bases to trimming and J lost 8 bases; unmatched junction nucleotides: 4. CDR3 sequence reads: CASSPGQGEGYTF. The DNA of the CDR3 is TGCGCCAGCAGCCCGGGACAGGGGGAAGGCTACACCTTC.

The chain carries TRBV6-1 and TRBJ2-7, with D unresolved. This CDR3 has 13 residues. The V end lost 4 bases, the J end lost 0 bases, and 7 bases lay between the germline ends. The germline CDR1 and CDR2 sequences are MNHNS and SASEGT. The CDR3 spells CASSVQSSYEQYF. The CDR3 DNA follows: TGTGCCAGCAGTGTACAGAGCTCCTACGAGCAGTACTTC.

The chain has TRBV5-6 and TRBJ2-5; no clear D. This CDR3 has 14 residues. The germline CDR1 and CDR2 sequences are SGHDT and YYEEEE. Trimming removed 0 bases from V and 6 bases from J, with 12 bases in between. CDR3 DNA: TGTGCCAGCAGCTTGGGTTGGGCTAAACAGACCCAGTACTTC. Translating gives CASSLGWAKQTQYF. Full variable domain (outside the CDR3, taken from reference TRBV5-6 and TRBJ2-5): DAGVTQSPTHLIKTRGQQVTLRCSPKSGHDTVSWYQQALGQGPQFIFQYYEEEERQRGNFPDRFSGHQFPNYSSELNVNALLLGDSALYLCASSLGWAKQTQYFGPGTRLLVL.